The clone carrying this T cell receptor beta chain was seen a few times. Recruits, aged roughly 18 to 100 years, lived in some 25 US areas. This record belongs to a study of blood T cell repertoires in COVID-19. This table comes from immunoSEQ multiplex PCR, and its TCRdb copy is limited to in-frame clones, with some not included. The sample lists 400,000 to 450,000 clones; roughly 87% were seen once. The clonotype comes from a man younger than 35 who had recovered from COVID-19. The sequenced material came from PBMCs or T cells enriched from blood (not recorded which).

DNA for the CDR3: TGTGCCAGCAGTGGACAGGACGTGACCGGGGAGCTGTTTTTT. Amino acids: CASSGQDVTGELFF. V gene TRBV2 combines with J gene TRBJ2-2; TRBD1 is a possible D gene (6 bases). This CDR3 has 14 residues. Trimming cost V 4 bases and J 5 bases, with 11 bases left between them. CDR1 is SNHLY and CDR2 is FYNNEI in the germline V gene.